This T cell receptor (beta chain) stems from a study of T cell responses to AZD1222 COVID-19 vaccine. Germline CDR1 and CDR2: LGHDT and YNNKEL (reference sequence). This CDR3 has 14 residues. V was clipped by 0 bases and J by 12 bases, with 12 bases between them. Worth noting for this clone: The antigen is not known.

Study findings and constraints: The span of vaccine-associated CD4 TCRs extended across spike, with dominance at 160-218 and 743-854. Unmutated regions of variants are reportedly targeted by nearly half of spike-specific TCRs. Mostly white British, mostly female donors; authors suggested clonal diversity may be underestimated.

The method was immunoSEQ multiplex PCR; TCRdb's version includes in-frame clones alone and lacks a portion of them. The sample has 100,000 to 150,000 clones; roughly 89% are singletons. This sequence joins TRBV3-1 (or the pseudogene TRBV3-2) and TRBJ1-6, with D possibly being TRBD1 (5 bases). This TCR derives from an adult who received the AZD1222 COVID-19 vaccine. The sequencing used peripheral blood, collected 28 days after the second AZD1222 dose. The CDR3 DNA follows: TGTGCCAGCAGCCAAGATGACCTCACAGGACCCCTCCACTTT. Its protein is CASSQDDLTGPLHF.